This section outlines one T cell receptor (beta chain) sequence together with its context. This sample was taken from a study of blood T cell repertoires in COVID-19. Study context: Samples of COVID-19 (acute and convalescent) were obtained from the United States, Italy and Spain.

Adults between about 18 and 95 years of age took part from about 24 US areas. Categorization into cohorts depended on clinical history that participants reported. People in the exposed group encountered a COVID-19 case within 2 weeks before entering the study. Only in-frame clones appear in the TCRdb table, and some are missing; sequencing was by immunoSEQ multiplex PCR. The repertoire holds a few hundred thousand clones, with roughly 88% as singletons. Material for sequencing was PBMCs or T cells enriched from blood (not recorded which). The sequence was collected from a woman in her thirties or forties who had been exposed to COVID-19.

The CDR3: CASSPHLSSGRWEGAYNEQFF. The CDR3 nucleotides read TGCGCCAGCAGCCCCCACCTCTCTAGCGGGAGGTGGGAAGGTGCCTACAATGAGCAGTTCTTC. The rearrangement links TRBV4-1 to TRBJ2-1; 11 bases agree with TRBD2. J gave up 2 bases and V 4 bases, and 19 bases lay outside the gene matches. Germline V CDR1 and CDR2: MGHRA, YSYEKL. The CDR3 is 21 residues long.